Presented here are 20 T cell receptor beta chains from one specimen sequenced in a study of shared clonotypes between healthy human individuals. Produced via immunoSEQ multiplex PCR; TCRdb's table is partial and in-frame only. This table has about 700,000 clones, roughly nine tenths appearing once. Naivety among CD8 cells was defined by CD45RO negativity and positive CCR7 selection, thereby excluding terminally differentiated effector memory CD45RA+ cells. Material for sequencing was naive CD8+ T cells sorted from blood. The receptors stem from a man aged 30 to 45 in good health.

The V call is TRBV19, the J call TRBJ2-1; 15 bases align to TRBD2. Germline values: CDR1 LNHDA, CDR2 SQIVND (reference sequence). This CDR3 comprises 15 residues. Losses at the gene ends were 3 bases for V and 7 bases for J; bases not matched to a gene: 1. CDR3 protein: CASSIGTSGRNEQFF. In nucleotides, the CDR3 is TGTGCCAGTAGTATTGGGACTAGCGGGAGGAATGAGCAGTTCTTC.

The chain combines TRBV7-8 with TRBJ2-7; no definite D call. The V and J ends lost 5 bases and 4 bases respectively, with 9 bases between them. The germline CDR1 and CDR2 sequences are SGHVS and FQNEAQ. CDR3 length: 12 amino acids. The DNA for the CDR3 is TGTGCCAGCAGCAGGGTCCGGTACGAGCAGTACTTC. Encoded protein: CASSRVRYEQYF.

The CDR3 loop is CSVESWAAVHGTGELFF. In DNA, the CDR3 is TGCAGCGTTGAGTCATGGGCGGCTGTCCATGGCACCGGGGAGCTGTTTTTT. The V call is TRBV29-1, the J call TRBJ2-2; the D is unclear. The CDR3 has 17 residues. Trimming stripped 3 bases from V and 4 bases from J, with 21 bases between. The germline gives CDR1 SQVTM, CDR2 ANQGSEA.

V usage is TRBV4-3 and J usage is TRBJ2-2; the match to TRBD2 covers 8 bases. The CDR3 runs to 15 residues. The junction had 4 bases not matched to a gene; V was cut back by 5 bases and J by 2 bases. Germline assignment: CDR1 LGHNA and CDR2 YSLEER. CDR3 residues: CASSEGLDNTGELFF. The CDR3 DNA reads TGCGCCAGCAGCGAGGGACTAGACAACACCGGGGAGCTGTTTTTT.

The rearrangement uses TRBV14 and TRBJ2-5; possible D gene TRBD1, 5 bases. Trimming removed 2 bases from V and 2 bases from J, with 6 bases in between. The CDR3 is made up of 13 amino acids. Germline V gives CDR1 SGHDN, CDR2 FVKESK. CDR3: CASSQRTQETQYF. In nucleotides, the CDR3 is TGTGCCAGCAGCCAACGGACACAAGAGACCCAGTACTTC.

V is TRBV30 and J is TRBJ2-2; D unresolved. CDR3 length: 14 amino acids. The V gene's germline CDR1 is GTSNPN and CDR2 SVGIG (reference sequence). V lost 2 bases and J 5 bases, leaving 12 bases between the germline ends. The CDR3 here is CAWSRGRGTGELFF. In DNA, the CDR3 is TGTGCCTGGAGTCGAGGACGTGGGACCGGGGAGCTGTTTTTT.

This clone was found once. The V call is TRBV4-3, the J call TRBJ1-1; D is undetermined. CDR1 LGHNA and CDR2 YSLEER come from the germline V gene. The V end lost 0 bases, the J end lost 6 bases, and 14 bases lay between the germline ends. The CDR3 loop spans 15 amino acids. CDR3 region: CASSQDRPSGAEAFF. Written as DNA, the CDR3 is TGCGCCAGCAGCCAAGATAGACCCTCGGGCGCTGAAGCTTTCTTT.

V usage is TRBV6-4 and J usage is TRBJ2-2; the match to TRBD2 covers 10 bases. V was pared by 7 bases and J by 3 bases, with 14 bases of the junction left unmatched. The CDR3 has 18 amino acids. Germline V gene lookup returns CDR1 MRHNA and CDR2 SNTAGT. The CDR3 nucleotides read TGTGCCAGCAAGCCTAGCGGGAGCGATATGGTGTACACCGGGGAGCTGTTTTTT. It yields the protein CASKPSGSDMVYTGELFF.

This chain connects TRBV27 to TRBJ2-7, with TRBD1 identical over 9 bases. The CDR3 runs to 14 residues. V lost 6 bases to trimming and J lost 4 bases; unmatched junction nucleotides: 7. The germline V gene encodes CDR1 MNHEY and CDR2 SMNVEV (reference sequence). CDR3 loop: CASRPTGGLYEQYF. In DNA form, the CDR3 reads TGTGCCAGCAGGCCGACAGGGGGACTTTACGAGCAGTACTTC.

A remark on this clone: The sample holds other DNA sequences that translate to the same CDR3. V gene TRBV27 combines with J gene TRBJ2-7, with TRBD2 as a possible D gene (6 bases). The germline V gene encodes CDR1 MNHEY and CDR2 SMNVEV (reference sequence). V lost 4 bases and J lost 0, with 10 bases in between. This CDR3 is built from 14 residues. Here the CDR3 reads CASSSYGSSYEQYF. CDR3 DNA: TGTGCCAGCAGTTCTTACGGGAGCTCCTACGAGCAGTACTTC.

This clone has a handful of counts. The identical CDR3 is also encoded by other nucleotide sequences in the sample. The chain has TRBV7-9 and TRBJ2-7, with D unclear. The ends were cut back, 5 bases at V and 3 bases at J, with 5 bases in the middle. The CDR3 runs 11 residues. Germline CDR1 reads SEHNR; CDR2 reads FQNEAQ (reference sequence). CDR3 bases: TGTGCCAGCAGCACCAACTACGAGCAGTACTTC. Amino acids: CASSTNYEQYF.

The rearrangement links TRBV6-5 to TRBJ2-1; TRBD1 matches at 9 bases. The J segment lost 6 bases and the V segment lost 2 bases, leaving 5 bases of the junction unmatched. Germline assignment: CDR1 MNHEY and CDR2 SVGAGI. The CDR3 contains 15 residues. CDR3 sequence reads: CASSYGTGQINEQFF. The CDR3 bases are TGTGCCAGCAGTTACGGGACAGGGCAAATCAATGAGCAGTTCTTC.

The gene calls are TRBV28 and TRBJ1-2; D not certain. Trimming cost V 2 bases and J 6 bases, with 10 bases left between them. The CDR3 spans 13 residues. CDR1 MDHEN and CDR2 SYDVKM come from the germline V gene. This CDR3 is CASSLRSHHGYTF. In nucleotides, the CDR3 is TGTGCCAGCAGTTTAAGGTCCCACCATGGCTACACCTTC.

The chain joins TRBV5-5 to TRBJ1-2; D call uncertain. The V gene's germline CDR1 is SGHKS and CDR2 YYEKEE (reference sequence). V was clipped by 1 base and J by 5 bases, with 18 bases between them. This CDR3 has 16 amino acids. Here the CDR3 reads CASSLTDLYSTYGYTF. CDR3 in DNA: TGTGCCAGCAGCTTGACGGATCTTTACTCCACTTATGGCTACACCTTC.

The chain links TRBV18 to TRBJ1-1; D is ambiguous. This CDR3 has 13 residues. Germline CDR1 reads KGHSH; CDR2 reads LQKENI. Trimming shortened V by 3 bases and J by 6 bases, and 11 bases separated the two germline ends. The CDR3 region is CASSPYGDPEAFF. CDR3 in DNA: TGTGCCAGCTCACCGTACGGCGACCCTGAAGCTTTCTTT.

The CDR3 sequence is CAIRLTSGSCASTYEQYF. The CDR3 nucleotides read TGTGCCATCAGATTGACTAGCGGGAGTTGTGCCTCCACCTACGAGCAGTACTTC. This rearrangement joins TRBV10-3 to TRBJ2-7, with 12 bases fitting TRBD2. Unmatched junction bases numbered 14, after V lost 6 bases and J lost 2 bases. This CDR3 spans 18 amino acids. Germline loops: CDR1 ENHRY, CDR2 SYGVKD.

The chain combines TRBV5-1 with TRBJ2-1; 9 positions match TRBD2. V trimming: 3 bases; J trimming: 6 bases; junction bases outside the gene matches: 7. The germline gives CDR1 SGHRS, CDR2 YFSETQ. The CDR3 sequence is 15 residues long. This CDR3 reads CASSSPPSGTNEQFF. The CDR3 DNA sequence: TGCGCCAGCAGCTCTCCGCCTAGCGGGACCAATGAGCAGTTCTTC. The full variable domain, in which reference TRBV5-1 and TRBJ2-1 provide the parts outside the CDR3, is KAGVTQTPRYLIKTRGQQVTLSCSPISGHRSVSWYQQTPGQGLQFLFEYFSETQRNKGNFPGRFSGRQFSNSRSEMNVSTLELGDSALYLCASSSPPSGTNEQFFGPGTRLTVL.

V usage is TRBV7-9 and J usage is TRBJ1-4, with D possibly being TRBD1 (5 bases). CDR3 size: 14 residues. Trimming pared 2 bases from V and 2 bases from J, leaving 6 bases between. Germline V gene sequence: CDR1 SEHNR, CDR2 FQNEAQ (reference sequence). The CDR3 sequence: CASSLQGTNEKLFF. CDR3 coding DNA: TGTGCCAGCAGCTTACAGGGCACTAATGAAAAACTGTTTTTT.

This clone appeared a single time. The chain is built from TRBV15 and TRBJ1-1; D call uncertain. Germline CDR1 LNHNV, CDR2 YYDKDF (reference sequence). Trimming removed 0 bases at V and 4 bases at J, with 12 bases between. CDR3 size: 15 residues. For the CDR3, the DNA is TGTGCCACCAGCAGAGATCGAAGGGTCGGCACTGAAGCTTTCTTT. Translated: CATSRDRRVGTEAFF. Variable domain in full (rest from reference TRBV15 and TRBJ1-1): DAMVIQNPRYQVTQFGKPVTLSCSQTLNHNVMYWYQQKSSQAPKLLFHYYDKDFNNEADTPDNFQSRRPNTSFCFLDIRSPGLGDTAMYLCATSRDRRVGTEAFFGQGTRLTVV.

J is TRBJ1-5 and V is TRBV28; D is perhaps TRBD1 (6 bases). This CDR3 spans 17 amino acids. Germline V gives CDR1 MDHEN, CDR2 SYDVKM. Trimming took off 5 bases at V and 0 bases at J, with 17 bases between the two ends. Here the CDR3 DNA reads TGTGCCAGCAGTCCCTACCCGACAGGCTATAGCAATCAGCCCCAGCATTTT. Translation: CASSPYPTGYSNQPQHF.